This TCR beta chain was captured by sequencing in a study of shared clonotypes between healthy human individuals. Broader study findings: On the whole, naive subsets had larger estimated richness than memory subsets had.

The method was immunoSEQ multiplex PCR; TCRdb's version includes in-frame clones alone and lacks a portion of them. The profile shows approximately 1.9 million clones, around 93% of them singletons. Comment on this clone: Its target is not known.

Naive CD8 cells lacked CD45RO, underwent positive selection for CCR7 and left out terminally differentiated effector memory CD45RA+ cells. The sample taken for sequencing was naive CD8+ T cells from PBMCs. This TCR was recovered from a man aged 18 to 30 in good health. Some clones in this sample may be carry-over from other donors' samples.

The chain's CDR3 is CASSPSGNEQFF. The CDR3 DNA follows: TGCGCCAGCAGCCCGTCAGGGAATGAGCAGTTCTTC. V usage is TRBV5-1 and J usage is TRBJ2-1, with D maybe TRBD1 (5 bases). Germline V gene lookup returns CDR1 SGHRS and CDR2 YFSETQ. V lost 4 bases to trimming and J lost 7 bases, with 9 bases between them. This CDR3 contains 12 residues.